This T cell receptor (beta chain) was identified in a study of graft-versus-host responses after intestinal transplantation. The CDR3 is made up of 13 amino acids. With 0 bases removed from V and 6 bases from J, the gap between germline ends came to 5 bases. Germline V CDR1 and CDR2: SGHVS, FNYEAQ. Whole-study findings and limits: Some patients had graft-donor T cell macrochimerism. In their allografts, the ratios of graft-versus-host to host-versus-graft T cell clones were high.

Repertoires were generated with immunoSEQ multiplex PCR, while TCRdb's copy carries only in-frame clones and drops some. This sample has 1,500 to 2,000 clones; more than 55% occur once, and the top ten carry 6% to 8.5%. Plating combined approximately 200,000 CFSE-labeled responder cells with approximately 200,000 irradiated, violet-dye-labeled stimulator cells. This chain joins TRBV7-6 and TRBJ2-2; no reliable D call. Sequencing used alloreactive CD8+ T cells from a mixed lymphocyte reaction culture, obtained before transplantation. Documented subset: CFSE-low proliferating T cells sorted from approximately six-day pre-transplant mixed lymphocyte reaction (GvH or HvG direction). The clonotype originates from a human patient who was an organ donor for intestinal transplantation. The CDR3 DNA reads as TGTGCCAGCAGCTTAGCGGGATCCGGGGAGCTGTTTTTT. Protein product: CASSLAGSGELFF.